These 26 T cell receptor beta chains share one sample of origin, sequenced in a study of regulatory T cells in long-lasting Graves disease. Both iRepertoire HTBI primers and Arm-PCR of CDR3 regions were used to build the TCR beta libraries. TCRdb ran MiXCR on the multiplex PCR reads and lists one entry per CDR3 protein. This repertoire shows hundreds of thousands of distinct CDR3 sequences, less than 20% found once; its top ten account for 18%. Time point described: newly diagnosed GD, antithyroid drugs for less than 3 months. PBMC-extracted RNA yielded the TCR library. The same sample was also studied in work on T cells in Graves' hyperthyroidism and ophthalmopathy.

Sample: peripheral blood mononuclear cells (PBMCs), taken at new diagnosis, from a patient treated with antithyroid drugs. All receptors derive from a woman in her 30s with Graves disease.

This clonotype was recorded at least ten times. This rearrangement joins TRBV11-2 to TRBJ2-7; tentative D call: TRBD1 (6 bases). The CDR3 sequence is 16 residues long. Looked up from germline, CDR1 is SGHAT and CDR2 is FQNNGV. The V end lost 5 bases, the J end lost 2 bases, and 19 bases lay between the germline ends. CDR3 amino acids: CASSLKRDGTTYEQYF. The CDR3 nucleotides read TGTGCCAGCAGCCTCAAACGAGACGGGACAACCTACGAGCAGTACTTC. The whole variable domain, remainder taken from reference TRBV11-2 and TRBJ2-7, is EAGVAQSPRYKIIEKRQSVAFWCNPISGHATLYWYQQILGQGPKLLIQFQNNGVVDDSQLPKDRFSAERLKGVDSTLKIQPAKLEDSAVYLCASSLKRDGTTYEQYFGPGTRLTVT.

This sequence joins TRBV13 and TRBJ1-1, with D possibly TRBD1 on 6 matching bases. The CDR3 spans 13 residues. Trimming stripped 8 bases from V and 3 bases from J, with 13 bases between. Germline V CDR1 and CDR2: PRHDT, FYEKMQ (reference sequence). The CDR3 DNA sequence: TGTGCCAGCGAGGGGGGGCGAGACACTGAAGCTTTCTTT. This translates into CASEGGRDTEAFF.

This clonotype was seen ten or more times. The chain employs TRBV6-9 and TRBJ2-5, with a possible D match to TRBD2 (6 bases). The germline V gene has CDR1 MNHGY and CDR2 SVAAGI. V was cut by 3 bases and J by 4 bases, with 15 bases left in between. The length of the CDR3 is 15 residues. In DNA, the CDR3 is TGTGCCAGCAGTTACCGAGGACCAGCGGGAGAGACCCAGTACTTC. It translates to CASSYRGPAGETQYF.

The chain joins TRBV20-1 to TRBJ2-5, with 8 bases matching TRBD1. V trimming: 1 base; J trimming: 5 bases; junction bases outside the gene matches: 9. CDR3 length: 15 residues. Germline values: CDR1 DFQATT, CDR2 SNEGSKA (reference sequence). The CDR3 DNA reads as TGCAGTGCTAGAGTCGCTCAGGGGGCGACGGAGACCCAGTACTTC. Translated, it gives CSARVAQGATETQYF.

This clonotype was counted many times. The chain carries TRBV6-1 and TRBJ2-5; 14 bases are a match to TRBD2. J was trimmed by 4 bases and V by 5 bases; bases with no gene match: 9. Germline lookup yields CDR1 MNHNS and CDR2 SASEGT. The CDR3 sequence is 17 residues long. CDR3 in amino acids: CASSPGGLAGVRETQYF. The CDR3, as DNA: TGTGCCAGCAGTCCCGGGGGACTAGCGGGAGTGCGAGAGACCCAGTACTTC.

This clonotype was seen repeatedly, ten times or more. The rearrangement joins TRBV20-1 to TRBJ1-5; no clear D gene. This CDR3 is built from 12 residues. Trimming left V 5 bases short and J 7 bases short, with 12 bases between. The germline V gene has CDR1 DFQATT and CDR2 SNEGSKA (reference sequence). CDR3 residues: CSAVRQWQPQHF. The CDR3 coding sequence is TGCAGTGCTGTTAGGCAGTGGCAGCCCCAGCATTTT.

This clonotype came up many times. This chain uses TRBV15 with TRBJ1-1, with 9 bases that match TRBD1. The trim removed 0 bases at V and 1 base at J, leaving 9 bases unmatched. Germline assignment: CDR1 LNHNV and CDR2 YYDKDF (reference sequence). This CDR3 is 18 amino acids long. The CDR3 region is CATSRELDRGYWNTEAFF. In DNA form, the CDR3 reads TGTGCCACCAGCAGAGAACTAGACAGGGGGTACTGGAACACTGAAGCTTTCTTT.

The J gene is TRBJ2-3, the V gene TRBV14; possibly TRBD2 for D (7 bases). The germline CDR1 and CDR2 sequences are SGHDN and FVKESK. Trimming removed 2 bases from V and 3 bases from J, with 24 bases in between. The CDR3 length is 19 residues. The CDR3, as DNA: TGTGCCAGCAGCCAATCCGGAATTCTAAGGGGGGGAGATACAGATACGCAGTATTTT. Amino acids: CASSQSGILRGGDTDTQYF.

At least ten counts were recorded for this clonotype. V is TRBV2 and J is TRBJ1-5; 7 bases are a match to TRBD1. J was trimmed by 9 bases and V by 1 base; bases with no gene match: 6. Germline V CDR1 and CDR2: SNHLY, FYNNEI. The CDR3 extends over 14 amino acids. The CDR3 spells CASSEVRGGAPQHF. The CDR3 DNA follows: TGTGCCAGCAGTGAAGTCAGGGGGGGCGCGCCCCAGCATTTT.

This clonotype was observed many times. The chain uses TRBV12-5 and TRBJ2-7, with D hard to call. CDR1 and CDR2 (germline): LGHNT, FRNRAP. The ends were cut back, 6 bases at V and 0 bases at J, with 9 bases in the middle. The CDR3 extends over 13 amino acids. The CDR3 bases are TGTGCTAGTGGAAGGGATCACTCCTACGAGCAGTACTTC. Protein sequence: CASGRDHSYEQYF.

This clonotype was observed many times. The chain uses TRBV2 and TRBJ1-1; possible D gene TRBD1, 5 bases. Germline CDR1 is SNHLY and CDR2 is FYNNEI. This CDR3 is 13 amino acids long. V was trimmed by 5 bases and J by 0 bases, leaving 7 bases between them. The CDR3 reads CASSNRLNTEAFF. In nucleotides, the CDR3 is TGTGCCAGCAGTAACAGGTTGAACACTGAAGCTTTCTTT.

This clonotype was observed at least ten times. The genes are TRBV28 and TRBJ2-7; D uncertain. The germline V gene has CDR1 MDHEN and CDR2 SYDVKM. The germline V and J ends were trimmed by 2 bases and 2 bases, with 10 bases remaining between them. The CDR3 extends over 14 amino acids. CDR3 region: CASSLGVRTYEQYF. The CDR3 coding sequence is TGTGCCAGCAGTTTAGGGGTGCGCACCTACGAGCAGTACTTC.

Concerning this clonotype itself: This may stem from a read error, because a much larger clone lies one nucleotide away. This chain links TRBV5-1 with TRBJ2-7; 7 bases fit TRBD1. The CDR3 has 13 residues. Germline CDR1 and CDR2: SGHRS and YFSETQ. CDR3 in amino acids: CASSWDSTYEQNF. In DNA form, the CDR3 reads TGCGCCAGCAGCTGGGACAGTACCTACGAGCAGAACTTC.

This clonotype was detected ten times or more. The chain is built from TRBV24-1 and TRBJ1-1, with a tentative D call TRBD1 (5 bases). The CDR3 runs to 12 residues. Trimming left V 4 bases short and J 9 bases short, with 11 bases between. Germline V gives CDR1 KGHDR, CDR2 SFDVKD. CDR3 nucleotides: TGTGCCACCAGTGAAACGGGACTCAAAGCTTTCTTT. This codes for CATSETGLKAFF.

This clonotype was recorded at least ten times. The J gene is TRBJ2-7, the V gene TRBV12-3 or TRBV12-4; tentatively, D is TRBD2 (6 bases). The CDR3 covers 15 residues. The V end was cut by 3 bases, the J end by 4 bases, with 16 bases between. The CDR3 coding sequence is TGTGCCAGCAGTTTCCGTGGGACTGGTGAGTACGAGCAGTACTTC. As protein: CASSFRGTGEYEQYF.

This clonotype was counted many times. The genes are TRBV7-3 and TRBJ2-3; D perhaps matches TRBD1 (6 bases). The germline V gene has CDR1 SGHTA and CDR2 FQGTGA. There are 16 residues in the CDR3. The V end was cut by 2 bases, the J end by 0 bases, with 12 bases between. CDR3 amino acids: CASSLGRTVSTDTQYF. CDR3 in DNA: TGTGCCAGCAGCTTAGGCCGGACAGTCAGCACAGATACGCAGTATTTT.

This clonotype occurred many times. The chain links TRBV28 to TRBJ2-7; D gene unclear. Germline V CDR1 and CDR2: MDHEN, SYDVKM. The CDR3 length is 14 residues. Trimming cost V 5 bases and J 3 bases, with 14 bases left between them. The CDR3 DNA sequence: TGTGCCAGCAGTCCGCCCAAACCTATCTACGAGCAGTACTTC. It yields the protein CASSPPKPIYEQYF. Drawing the rest from reference TRBV28 and TRBJ2-7, the complete variable domain is DVKVTQSSRYLVKRTGEKVFLECVQDMDHENMFWYRQDPGLGLRLIYFSYDVKMKEKGDIPEGYSVSREKKERFSLILESASTNQTSMYLCASSPPKPIYEQYFGPGTRLTVT.

Only a few counts were recorded for this clonotype. The chain is built from TRBV28 and TRBJ2-7; 8 positions match TRBD2. With 6 bases clipped from V and 2 bases from J, the junction kept 18 bases outside the gene matches. This CDR3 contains 18 residues. In germline, CDR1 is MDHEN, CDR2 SYDVKM. For the CDR3, the DNA is TGTGCCAGCAGCATATTAGGTGTTAGACTAGCGAGAGCCTACGAGCAGTACTTC. Protein sequence: CASSILGVRLARAYEQYF.

The gene calls are TRBV10-3 and TRBJ2-1; either TRBD1 or TRBD2 may supply D (5 bases each). This CDR3 has 13 residues. Germline V gene data show CDR1 as ENHRY and CDR2 as SYGVKD. The ends were cut back, 8 bases at V and 8 bases at J, with 16 bases in the middle. This CDR3 reads CAIGSEKGYEQFF. As DNA, the CDR3 is TGTGCCATCGGGAGCGAAAAGGGGTATGAGCAGTTCTTC.

This clonotype was observed many times. The chain links TRBV7-2 to TRBJ2-5; D may match TRBD1 or TRBD2 (6 bases each). CDR1 SGHTA and CDR2 FQGNSA come from the germline V gene. The CDR3 loop spans 16 amino acids. Deletions cut 5 bases from V and 3 bases from J, with 19 bases between. For the CDR3, the DNA is TGTGCCAGCAGCATCCGGAGGGGGGTAGCGGAAGAGACCCAGTACTTC. This translates into CASSIRRGVAEETQYF.

The V and J genes are TRBV29-1 and TRBJ2-4, with D possibly matching TRBD2 (5 bases). V was cut by 3 bases and J by 0 bases, with 24 bases left in between. The CDR3 runs to 19 residues. CDR1 is SQVTM and CDR2 is ANQGSEA in the germline V gene. The CDR3 spells CSVDPQEELKSLAKNIQYF. In nucleotides, the CDR3 is TGCAGCGTTGACCCCCAGGAGGAGCTTAAATCACTAGCCAAAAACATTCAGTACTTC. Looking up the rest from reference TRBV29-1 and TRBJ2-4 gives the full variable domain: SAVISQKPSRDICQRGTSLTIQCQVDSQVTMMFWYRQQPGQSLTLIATANQGSEATYESGFVIDKFPISRPNLTFSTLTVSNMSPEDSSIYLCSVDPQEELKSLAKNIQYFGAGTRLSVL.

This clonotype was detected ten times or more. The CDR3 DNA follows: TGTGCCAGCAGTGAACGTGGACGAAGCACAGATACGCAGTATTTT. It codes for CASSERGRSTDTQYF. This chain joins TRBV6-2 or TRBV6-3 and TRBJ2-3, with D unresolved. The CDR3 extends over 15 amino acids. The V end was cut by 5 bases, the J end by 0 bases, with 12 bases between. Germline V CDR1 and CDR2: MNHEY, SVGEGT.

The CDR3 spells CASSQEAYNIPLHF. The CDR3 bases are TGTGCCAGCAGCCAAGAGGCGTACAATATCCCCCTCCACTTT. This chain connects TRBV3-1 to TRBJ1-6; D is unclear. The germline gives CDR1 LGHDT, CDR2 YNNKEL (reference sequence). V was pared by 0 bases and J by 13 bases, with 13 bases between. The CDR3 contains 14 residues. Full variable domain (outside the CDR3, taken from reference TRBV3-1 and TRBJ1-6): DTAVSQTPKYLVTQMGNDKSIKCEQNLGHDTMYWYKQDSKKFLKIMFSYNNKELIINETVPNRFSPKSPDKAHLNLHINSLELGDSAVYFCASSQEAYNIPLHFGNGTRLTVT.

This clonotype was counted a few times. The chain combines TRBV29-1 with TRBJ1-4, with 10 bases fitting TRBD1. Unmatched junction bases numbered 12, after V lost 6 bases and J lost 2 bases. The germline V gene has CDR1 SQVTM and CDR2 ANQGSEA. The CDR3 length is 17 residues. In DNA form, the CDR3 reads TGCAGCGTGAGAGGGACAGGGGCCTGGGGTACTAATGAAAAACTGTTTTTT. Its translation: CSVRGTGAWGTNEKLFF. The variable domain in full, completed from reference TRBV29-1 and TRBJ1-4, reads SAVISQKPSRDICQRGTSLTIQCQVDSQVTMMFWYRQQPGQSLTLIATANQGSEATYESGFVIDKFPISRPNLTFSTLTVSNMSPEDSSIYLCSVRGTGAWGTNEKLFFGSGTQLSVL.

On this clonotype itself: A read error may explain this, as a much larger clone is one base away. CDR3 coding DNA: TGTGCCAGCAGTTTAAGGCTTAGCAATCAGCCCCATCATTTT. Encoded protein: CASSLRLSNQPHHF. The chain combines TRBV12-3 or TRBV12-4 with TRBJ1-5; D remains unclear. The CDR3 runs to 14 residues.

This chain connects TRBV24-1 to TRBJ2-1, with D possibly being TRBD1 (6 bases). The CDR3 has 14 amino acids. Germline-derived CDR1 and CDR2 are KGHDR and SFDVKD. V shed 4 bases and J shed 6 bases, with 12 bases lying between them. The CDR3 here is CATSDSSGVNEQFF. The CDR3 coding sequence is TGTGCCACCAGTGACTCCTCAGGGGTCAATGAGCAGTTCTTC.